This TCR beta chain comes out of a study of CD4 T cells in relation to SARS-CoV-2 and coronaviruses. Study overall: The negative reference was HIV-1 Nef peptide pool or peptide-free culture. Whole-study findings and limits: Pre-pandemic and post-infection samples never came from the same donor.

This clone appeared once. Its specificity is not known. This CDR3 region has 16 residues. Trimming removed 3 bases at V and 4 bases at J, with 18 bases between. The germline V gene encodes CDR1 LNHDA and CDR2 SQIVND (reference sequence). Unexposed donor CD4+ T cells date from about 2011-2018, before the COVID-19 pandemic. After 10 to 11 days of culture, CD4+ T cells were isolated. TCRdb keeps only in-frame clones here, not all; method: immunoSEQ multiplex PCR. The sample consists of just over 25,000 clones, about three quarters of them appearing once. The J gene is TRBJ1-2, the V gene TRBV19; D unresolved. Sequencing used CD4+ T cells from PBMCs, cultured in vitro. The source of this sequence is a human donor in good health. The CDR3 here is CASSINPPGSAYGYTF. The CDR3 bases are TGTGCCAGTAGTATCAACCCCCCGGGCTCGGCCTATGGCTACACCTTC.